This T cell receptor beta chain was sequenced in a study of T-cell memory formation after mild COVID-19. Amplification by 5'RACE using constant-segment primers produced TCR alpha and TCR beta cDNA libraries that carried sample barcodes and UMIs. From the 5' RACE reads, TCRdb called clonotypes with MiXCR, one entry per CDR3 protein. The sample lists approximately 210,000 distinct CDR3 sequences; around 30% were seen once. In this sample, this clonotype turned up a few times. The sequencing input was PBMCs or a T cell subset sorted from them (not recorded which). This TCR came from an adult woman who had mild COVID-19 (a few samples of this study predate the infection). Cell type and time point are not known.

DNA for the CDR3: TGTGCCAGCAGCACGGGACTAGCGGGGGGAATGCAGTATTTT. Amino acid sequence: CASSTGLAGGMQYF. The V call is TRBV11-2, the J call TRBJ2-3; 15 positions agree with TRBD2. This CDR3 has 14 amino acids. From germline, CDR1 is SGHAT and CDR2 FQNNGV. Trimming cost V 5 bases and J 11 bases; bases outside gene matches: 5.